These 20 T cell receptor beta chains came from one sample sequenced in a study of graft-versus-host responses after intestinal transplantation. No antigen has been assigned to these receptors. The table came from immunoSEQ multiplex PCR; TCRdb's copy has only in-frame clones and leaves some out. Of around 67,000 clones in the sample, over 75% were seen once. The sample was unstimulated CD4+ T cells sorted from spleen or lymph node cells, taken before transplant. The source of these receptors is a human donor who was the organ donor for an intestinal transplant.

The chain has TRBV4-2 and TRBJ1-5, with D perhaps matching TRBD1 (5 bases). Germline CDR1 LGHNA, CDR2 YNFKEQ. V was trimmed by 1 base and J by 3 bases, leaving 13 bases between them. This CDR3 is 16 amino acids long. Here the CDR3 DNA reads TGTGCCAGCAGCCAAGCCTGGGCGGGGACCAATCAGCCCCAGCATTTT. Amino acid sequence: CASSQAWAGTNQPQHF.

The chain joins TRBV7-6 to TRBJ1-6; TRBD1 matches at 7 bases. This CDR3 is 14 amino acids long. Germline CDR1 SGHVS, CDR2 FNYEAQ. Germline trimming cut 1 base from V and 10 bases from J; bases unmatched to any gene: 4. CDR3 in DNA: TGTGCCAGCAGCTTAGGACAGGGTAGCTCACCCCTCCACTTT. This encodes CASSLGQGSSPLHF.

A few counts support this clone. The V and J genes are TRBV7-2 and TRBJ1-4, with 8 bases lining up with TRBD1. CDR3 length: 14 amino acids. Germline values: CDR1 SGHTA, CDR2 FQGNSA. Trimming removed 5 bases from V and 5 bases from J; junction bases left unmatched: 4. The CDR3 here is CASSGRQGNEKLFF. Here the CDR3 DNA reads TGTGCCAGCAGCGGGCGACAGGGGAATGAAAAACTGTTTTTT.

V usage is TRBV5-6 and J usage is TRBJ2-3, with D hard to call. Germline values: CDR1 SGHDT, CDR2 YYEEEE. The V and J ends lost 0 bases and 4 bases respectively, with 12 bases between them. The CDR3 covers 15 residues. CDR3 in amino acids: CASSLGPRSSDTQYF. CDR3 coding DNA: TGTGCCAGCAGCTTGGGGCCCCGTTCGTCAGATACGCAGTATTTT. Based on the CDR3 plus reference TRBV5-6 and TRBJ2-3, the full variable domain is DAGVTQSPTHLIKTRGQQVTLRCSPKSGHDTVSWYQQALGQGPQFIFQYYEEEERQRGNFPDRFSGHQFPNYSSELNVNALLLGDSALYLCASSLGPRSSDTQYFGPGTRLTVL.

V gene TRBV28 combines with J gene TRBJ1-1, with 7 bases aligning to TRBD1. The germline V gene encodes CDR1 MDHEN and CDR2 SYDVKM. V gave up 2 bases and J gave up 8 bases; unmatched junction bases: 5. This CDR3 is built from 13 residues. In DNA, the CDR3 is TGTGCCAGCAGTTTAGGGGGGACAGACGAAGCTTTCTTT. Amino acids: CASSLGGTDEAFF. Full variable domain (missing parts from reference TRBV28 and TRBJ1-1): DVKVTQSSRYLVKRTGEKVFLECVQDMDHENMFWYRQDPGLGLRLIYFSYDVKMKEKGDIPEGYSVSREKKERFSLILESASTNQTSMYLCASSLGGTDEAFFGQGTRLTVV.

This clone has more than one count but fewer than ten. Here the CDR3 reads CASRLGQTATGELFF. The CDR3 bases are TGTGCCAGTAGACTGGGGCAGACGGCCACCGGGGAGCTGTTTTTT. This rearrangement joins TRBV19 to TRBJ2-2; tentative D call: TRBD1 (5 bases). Germline CDR1 LNHDA, CDR2 SQIVND (reference sequence). The V gene lost 6 bases and the J gene lost 4 bases, with 15 bases spanning the gap. This CDR3 has 15 amino acids.

The chain uses TRBV7-9 and TRBJ2-1; a weak D match, TRBD2 (5 bases). The CDR3 has 15 residues. Germline loops: CDR1 SEHNR, CDR2 FQNEAQ (reference sequence). V was pared by 3 bases and J by 0 bases, with 9 bases between. The CDR3 loop is CASSFGESSYNEQFF. The CDR3 nucleotides read TGTGCCAGCAGCTTCGGGGAGAGCTCCTACAATGAGCAGTTCTTC.

The rearrangement joins TRBV5-5 to TRBJ2-7; TRBD2 agrees at 14 bases. CDR3 size: 15 residues. Germline CDR1 SGHKS, CDR2 YYEKEE (reference sequence). V shed 2 bases and J 9 bases; nucleotides not matched to a gene: 7. The CDR3 DNA follows: TGTGCCAGCAGCTTAGGACTAGCGGGGGGTGCCGGGCAGTACGTC. Translation: CASSLGLAGGAGQYV.

The chain recombines TRBV2 with TRBJ2-2, with 8 bases that match TRBD1. CDR1 is SNHLY, CDR2 FYNNEI, per germline. Trimming took 3 bases from V and 5 from J; bases not matched to a gene: 5. This CDR3 has 15 residues. The CDR3 sequence: CASSDDRGGTGELFF. In DNA, the CDR3 is TGTGCCAGCAGTGACGACAGGGGTGGGACCGGGGAGCTGTTTTTT.

The rearrangement uses TRBV28 and TRBJ2-2; D gene uncertain. There are 12 residues in the CDR3. Trimming left V 4 bases short and J 5 bases short, with 5 bases between. Germline V gene data show CDR1 as MDHEN and CDR2 as SYDVKM. The CDR3 loop reads CASSSLTGELFF. The CDR3 bases are TGTGCCAGCAGTTCCCTTACCGGGGAGCTGTTTTTT.

The CDR3 is CASSLEGWSNQPQHF. The CDR3 nucleotides read TGCGCCAGCAGCTTGGAGGGGTGGAGCAATCAGCCCCAGCATTTT. This chain joins TRBV5-1 and TRBJ1-5, with a tentative D call TRBD1 (5 bases). The CDR3 spans 15 residues. The germline CDR1 and CDR2 sequences are SGHRS and YFSETQ. V was trimmed by 0 bases and J by 1 base, leaving 8 bases between them.

The chain carries TRBV28 and TRBJ2-7; TRBD1 matches at 9 bases. After removal of 1 base from V and 11 bases from J, the junction contained 9 bases not matched to a gene. This CDR3 contains 14 residues. The germline V gene encodes CDR1 MDHEN and CDR2 SYDVKM. The CDR3 DNA reads TGTGCCAGCAGTTTATTTCCTCGGACAGGGGAGAAGTACGTC. Translated, it gives CASSLFPRTGEKYV.

The V and J genes are TRBV11-3 and TRBJ2-1; 8 positions match TRBD1. The CDR3 runs 14 residues. The ends lost 5 bases at V and 9 bases at J; junction bases unmatched: 9. Germline V gene sequence: CDR1 SGHNT, CDR2 YENEEA. The CDR3 region is CASSRKDRDVEQFF. The CDR3 bases are TGTGCCAGCAGCCGAAAGGACAGGGATGTTGAGCAGTTCTTC. The variable domain in full, with the rest retrieved from reference TRBV11-3 and TRBJ2-1, is EAGVVQSPRYKIIEKKQPVAFWCNPISGHNTLYWYLQNLGQGPELLIRYENEEAVDDSQLPKDRFSAERLKGVDSTLKIQPAELGDSAVYLCASSRKDRDVEQFFGPGTRLTVL.

The V and J genes are TRBV29-1 and TRBJ2-6; TRBD1 aligns across 9 bases. The CDR3 runs to 16 residues. Trimming took 3 bases from V and 3 from J; bases not matched to a gene: 6. The V gene's germline CDR1 is SQVTM and CDR2 ANQGSEA. Here the CDR3 DNA reads TGCAGCGTTGAGGGGACAGGGCGGTTTGGGGCCAACGTCCTGACTTTC. Translated: CSVEGTGRFGANVLTF.

This chain joins TRBV7-2 and TRBJ1-5, with a weak D call TRBD1 (6 bases). Germline-derived CDR1 and CDR2 are SGHTA and FQGNSA. CDR3 length: 16 amino acids. The V gene lost 5 bases and the J gene lost 0 bases, with 14 bases spanning the gap. CDR3 protein: CASSQQGAYSNQPQHF. CDR3 DNA sequence: TGTGCCAGCAGCCAACAGGGCGCTTATAGCAATCAGCCCCAGCATTTT.

V gene TRBV28 combines with J gene TRBJ1-6; D remains unclear. Germline V CDR1 and CDR2: MDHEN, SYDVKM. V was pared by 4 bases and J by 7 bases, with 17 bases between. This CDR3 spans 16 amino acids. CDR3 in amino acids: CASSSGRGVWNSPLHF. The CDR3 DNA follows: TGTGCCAGCAGTTCTGGCCGGGGTGTATGGAATTCACCCCTCCACTTT.

A single count supports this clone. CDR3 coding DNA: TGTGCCAGCAGCTTGACAGGGAACGGCTACACCTTC. Translated, it gives CASSLTGNGYTF. The chain couples TRBV13 to TRBJ1-2, with 7 bases lining up with TRBD1. This CDR3 has 12 amino acids. Germline V gives CDR1 PRHDT, CDR2 FYEKMQ (reference sequence). V lost 3 bases and J lost 8; bases outside the gene matches: 3. The full variable domain, completed using reference TRBV13 and TRBJ1-2, is AAGVIQSPRHLIKEKRETATLKCYPIPRHDTVYWYQQGPGQDPQFLISFYEKMQSDKGSIPDRFSAQQFSDYHSELNMSSLELGDSALYFCASSLTGNGYTFGSGTRLTVV.

The chain carries TRBV27 and TRBJ1-2, with 8 nucleotides matching TRBD1. This CDR3 spans 18 amino acids. V gave up 2 bases and J gave up 5 bases; unmatched junction bases: 16. The germline gives CDR1 MNHEY, CDR2 SMNVEV (reference sequence). The CDR3 DNA reads as TGTGCCAGCAGTTTACGCCCCCCAGGTGCAGGGGGCGGTTATGGCTACACCTTC. It encodes CASSLRPPGAGGGYGYTF.

This clone was picked up one time. The chain couples TRBV6-5 to TRBJ2-1, with 7 bases that match TRBD1. The V segment lost 5 bases and the J segment 5 bases; nucleotides outside the gene matches: 9. The CDR3 contains 15 residues. Germline V gene data show CDR1 as MNHEY and CDR2 as SVGAGI. The CDR3 DNA follows: TGTGCCAGCAGTGACTTGACAGGGTTGAACAATGAGCAGTTCTTC. Its translation is CASSDLTGLNNEQFF.

This sequence joins TRBV15 and TRBJ1-5; no firm D call. V lost 0 bases to trimming and J lost 6 bases, with 12 bases between them. CDR3 length: 15 residues. Per the germline V gene, CDR1 is LNHNV and CDR2 is YYDKDF (reference sequence). CDR3 DNA sequence: TGTGCCACCAGCAGAGAGGCGGGGATCCGTCAGCCCCAGCATTTT. This codes for CATSREAGIRQPQHF. Using reference TRBV15 and TRBJ1-5 for the parts outside the CDR3, the full variable domain is DAMVIQNPRYQVTQFGKPVTLSCSQTLNHNVMYWYQQKSSQAPKLLFHYYDKDFNNEADTPDNFQSRRPNTSFCFLDIRSPGLGDTAMYLCATSREAGIRQPQHFGDGTRLSIL.